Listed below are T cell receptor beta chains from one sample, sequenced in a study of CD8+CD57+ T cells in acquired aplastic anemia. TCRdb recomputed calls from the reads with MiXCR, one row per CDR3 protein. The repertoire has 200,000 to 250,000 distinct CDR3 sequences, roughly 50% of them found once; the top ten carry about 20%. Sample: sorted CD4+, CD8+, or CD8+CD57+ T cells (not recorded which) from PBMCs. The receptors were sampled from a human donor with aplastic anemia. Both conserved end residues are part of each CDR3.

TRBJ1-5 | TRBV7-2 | CASSRQGSGQPQHF
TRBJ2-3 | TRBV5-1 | CASSLVGGASNEQYF
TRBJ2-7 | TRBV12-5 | CASALRQGPHEQYF
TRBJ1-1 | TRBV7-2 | CASSLLSGSNTEAFF
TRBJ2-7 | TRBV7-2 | CASSSDGPEQYF
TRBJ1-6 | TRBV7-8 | CASSLFGAIGSPLHF
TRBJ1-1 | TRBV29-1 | CSVEAQGAGTEAFF
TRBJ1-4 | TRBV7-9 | CASSRDSDNEKLFF
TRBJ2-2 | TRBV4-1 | CASSPSGGYTGELFF
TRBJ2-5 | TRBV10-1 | CASSVSPSPQETQYF
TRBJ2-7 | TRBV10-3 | CAISMGQGGVEQYF
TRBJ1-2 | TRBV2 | CASIIGAGVGGYTF
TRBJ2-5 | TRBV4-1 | CASSQLGLGLQETQYF
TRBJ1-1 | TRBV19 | CASRKMALSEAFF
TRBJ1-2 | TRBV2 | CASARDRDNYGYTF
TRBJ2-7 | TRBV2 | CASSQGKYEQYF
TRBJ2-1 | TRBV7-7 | CASSSQTYNEQFF
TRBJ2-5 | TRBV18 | CASNPPAGQETQYF
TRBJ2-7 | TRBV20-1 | CSATTEAYEQYF
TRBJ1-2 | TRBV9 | CASSVSSGDGYTF
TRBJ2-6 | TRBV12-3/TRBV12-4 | CASSAAVGRGANVLTF
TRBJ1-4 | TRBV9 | CASSVSPRAAGEKLFF
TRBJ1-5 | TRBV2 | CASSEGFAGRFSNQPQHF
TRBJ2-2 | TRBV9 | CASSPAGQGDTGELFF
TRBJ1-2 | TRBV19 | CASSIIGGNYGYTF
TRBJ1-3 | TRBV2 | CASRRTNSGNTIYF